This entry features one T cell receptor beta chain sequence. The data derive from a study of control samples from healthy donors and cancer patients. The CDR3 is 12 residues long. Trimming cost V 7 bases and J 0 bases, with 9 bases left between them. CDR1 is SQVTM, CDR2 ANQGSEA, per germline. Clones were read by immunoSEQ multiplex PCR, and TCRdb kept only the in-frame ones, dropping some. This repertoire shows about 140,000 clones, roughly 94% found once; its top ten account for roughly 13%. The material sequenced was blood. The rearrangement uses TRBV29-1 and TRBJ1-1; a weak D match, TRBD1 (5 bases). The receptor comes from a man aged 35 to 55 in good health. CDR3 region: CSAIGVNTEAFF. The CDR3 nucleotides are TGCAGCGCGATAGGGGTGAACACTGAAGCTTTCTTT.